Below, 21 T cell receptor beta chains from the same sample are listed, as sequenced in a study of T cell repertoires in cytomegalovirus infection. TCRdb re-derived calls from the reads in MiXCR, one entry per CDR3 protein. The sample lists approximately 550,000 distinct CDR3 sequences; 16% were seen once. The specimen sequenced was CD8+ T cells from PBMCs. All receptors come from a human donor in good health (CMV status not recorded). Some clones in this sample may be carry-over from other donors' samples.

This clonotype was picked up many times. The CDR3 reads CASSSPDSYGYTF. CDR3 in DNA: TGTGCCAGCAGCTCTCCGGACAGCTATGGCTACACCTTC. The V call is TRBV7-2, the J call TRBJ1-2; D might be TRBD1 (6 bases). The CDR3 is made up of 13 amino acids. The V gene's germline CDR1 is SGHTA and CDR2 FQGNSA. V shed 4 bases and J shed 4 bases, with 10 bases lying between them.

This clonotype was seen ten or more times. The chain employs TRBV6-5 and TRBJ1-1, with a tentative D call TRBD1 (5 bases). CDR1 and CDR2 from the germline V gene are MNHEY and SVGAGI. Trimming cost V 3 bases and J 4 bases, with 15 bases left between them. This CDR3 contains 15 residues. CDR3 protein: CASSYFGQGGTEAFF. The CDR3 nucleotides read TGTGCCAGCAGTTATTTCGGGCAGGGTGGCACTGAAGCTTTCTTT.

The chain has TRBV4-2 and TRBJ2-1, with D possibly matching TRBD1 (6 bases). The CDR3 runs to 12 residues. Germline V gene data show CDR1 as LGHNA and CDR2 as YNFKEQ. Trimming took off 5 bases at V and 9 bases at J, with 11 bases between the two ends. The CDR3: CASSSEQGEQFF. The CDR3 DNA sequence: TGTGCCAGCAGCTCGGAACAGGGTGAGCAGTTCTTC.

This clonotype was seen a few times. The gene calls are TRBV28 and TRBJ2-1; perhaps TRBD2 as D (5 bases). The CDR3 covers 15 residues. The V gene's germline CDR1 is MDHEN and CDR2 SYDVKM. Trimming removed 3 bases from V and 3 bases from J, with 12 bases in between. CDR3 sequence reads: CASSFRGGLYNEQFF. The CDR3 DNA sequence: TGTGCCAGCAGTTTTCGGGGTGGTCTCTACAATGAGCAGTTCTTC.

This clonotype was detected many times. The chain combines TRBV7-9 with TRBJ1-4, with D unresolved. This CDR3 comprises 14 residues. Germline lookup yields CDR1 SEHNR and CDR2 FQNEAQ (reference sequence). Trimming shortened V by 5 bases and J by 5 bases, and 12 bases separated the two germline ends. CDR3 in DNA: TGTGCCAGCAGCACACCCCTCGCGAATGAAAAACTGTTTTTT. This sequence encodes CASSTPLANEKLFF.

The chain recombines TRBV20-1 with TRBJ2-1; TRBD2 agrees at 8 bases. Trimming cost V 0 bases and J 3 bases; bases outside gene matches: 10. The CDR3 sequence is 17 residues long. The V gene's germline CDR1 is DFQATT and CDR2 SNEGSKA (reference sequence). CDR3 sequence: CSARDRRKSGSYNEQFF. The CDR3 coding sequence is TGCAGTGCTAGAGATCGACGGAAAAGCGGGAGCTACAATGAGCAGTTCTTC.

At least ten counts were recorded for this clonotype. The rearrangement links TRBV11-2 to TRBJ2-5; TRBD1 agrees at 12 bases. This CDR3 comprises 17 residues. Germline values: CDR1 SGHAT, CDR2 FQNNGV. V dropped 1 base and J dropped 4; count of bases not matched to a gene: 7. The chain's CDR3 is CASSLAPQGQGAETQYF. Written as DNA, the CDR3 is TGTGCCAGCAGCTTAGCCCCCCAGGGACAGGGGGCAGAGACCCAGTACTTC.

This clonotype was seen a handful of times. The chain recombines TRBV18 with TRBJ1-1; 7 nucleotides align to TRBD1. Per the germline V gene, CDR1 is KGHSH and CDR2 is LQKENI. The CDR3 is 19 amino acids. The V and J ends lost 6 bases and 0 bases, in that order; junction bases with no gene match: 19. CDR3 sequence reads: CASSLGDSAYTNMNTEAFF. The DNA of the CDR3 is TGTGCCAGCTCCCTAGGGGACAGCGCCTATACAAACATGAACACTGAAGCTTTCTTT.

In its sample, this clonotype was seen a few times. The CDR3 region is CASRPGQGTSTSSPLHF. For the CDR3, the DNA is TGTGCCAGCAGACCCGGACAGGGAACGAGCACGTCTTCACCCCTCCACTTT. The rearrangement uses TRBV6-8 and TRBJ1-6; 8 bases line up with TRBD1. Germline V gene data show CDR1 as MNHGY and CDR2 as SAAAGT. V lost 6 bases, J lost 9 bases, and 16 bases stayed unmatched. The CDR3 length is 17 residues.

This clonotype was seen a few times. This rearrangement joins TRBV28 to TRBJ1-5; the D gene is possibly TRBD1 (5 bases). V was shortened by 5 bases and J by 2 bases, with 16 bases between the two germline ends. Germline-derived CDR1 and CDR2 are MDHEN and SYDVKM. CDR3 size: 16 residues. The CDR3 spells CASSPLDKTRNQPQHF. The DNA for the CDR3 is TGTGCCAGCAGTCCCCTGGACAAGACCCGCAATCAGCCCCAGCATTTT.

At least ten counts were recorded for this clonotype. This chain joins TRBV12-3 or TRBV12-4 and TRBJ1-2; 9 nucleotides align to TRBD1. This CDR3 is built from 20 residues. Trimming at V came to 6 bases and at J to 4 bases, leaving 24 bases not matched to a gene. This CDR3 is CASSPPSSTLHTGGGYGYTF. DNA of the CDR3: TGTGCCAGCAGCCCTCCCTCCTCTACCCTTCACACAGGGGGCGGCTATGGCTACACCTTC.

As regards this clonotype: A much bigger clone sits one base away, suggesting this may be a read error. CDR3 in amino acids: CASSLTASGGAGGTQYF. CDR3 nucleotides: TGTGCCAGCAGCTTAACGGCTAGCGGGGGGGCCGGAGGGACCCAGTACTTC. The gene calls are TRBV7-3 and TRBJ2-5, with 12 nucleotides matching TRBD2. The CDR3 spans 17 residues. Germline loops: CDR1 SGHTA, CDR2 FQGTGA. The junction had 9 bases not matched to a gene; V was cut back by 0 bases and J by 7 bases. Based on the CDR3 plus reference TRBV7-3 and TRBJ2-5, the full variable domain is GAGVSQTPSNKVTEKGKYVELRCDPISGHTALYWYRQSLGQGPEFLIYFQGTGAADDSGLPNDRFFAVRPEGSVSTLKIQRTERGDSAVYLCASSLTASGGAGGTQYFGPGTRLLVL.

This clonotype was detected many times. The chain has TRBV12-3 or TRBV12-4 and TRBJ1-5, with a possible D match to TRBD1 (6 bases). The ends were cut back, 6 bases at V and 1 base at J, with 16 bases in the middle. The CDR3 extends over 16 amino acids. CDR3 region: CASSPEGGSSNQPQHF. The CDR3 DNA reads as TGTGCCAGCAGCCCCGAGGGGGGGTCCAGCAATCAGCCCCAGCATTTT.

This clonotype was seen a handful of times. The chain recombines TRBV9 with TRBJ2-1; 13 bases align to TRBD2. The CDR3 is 15 residues long. Losses at the gene ends were 4 bases for V and 9 bases for J; bases not matched to a gene: 7. Germline V lookup: CDR1 SGDLS, CDR2 YYNGEE. The CDR3 is CASSPRLAGGLEQFF. CDR3 nucleotides: TGTGCCAGCAGCCCCAGACTAGCGGGAGGCCTTGAGCAGTTCTTC.

This chain connects TRBV5-5 to TRBJ2-5; the D gene could be TRBD1 or TRBD2 (5 bases each). The CDR3 consists of 13 residues. The V gene lost 7 bases and the J gene lost 5 bases, with 15 bases spanning the gap. Germline V CDR1 and CDR2: SGHKS, YYEKEE (reference sequence). In nucleotides, the CDR3 is TGTGCCAGCCGCGTGAGGGGAGTGGAGACCCAGTACTTC. Translating gives CASRVRGVETQYF.

This clonotype was recorded many times. The gene calls are TRBV15 and TRBJ1-3; tentatively, D is TRBD1 (6 bases). V was shortened by 2 bases and J by 0 bases, with 11 bases between the two germline ends. CDR3 length equals 16 residues. The V gene's germline CDR1 is LNHNV and CDR2 YYDKDF (reference sequence). The CDR3 sequence is CATSRLQGVSGNTIYF. Written as DNA, the CDR3 is TGTGCCACCAGCAGATTACAGGGTGTCTCTGGAAACACCATATATTTT.

The chain combines TRBV20-1 with TRBJ2-3, with TRBD2 matching 10 bases. CDR3 length: 17 amino acids. Germline V gene sequence: CDR1 DFQATT, CDR2 SNEGSKA (reference sequence). J was trimmed by 4 bases and V by 4 bases; bases with no gene match: 14. The CDR3: CSATGGLAGVFADTQYF. The CDR3 DNA follows: TGCAGTGCTACTGGAGGTCTAGCGGGAGTTTTTGCAGATACGCAGTATTTT.

This clonotype was observed a few times. V and J are TRBV27 and TRBJ1-2; 8 bases are a match to TRBD1. The CDR3 extends over 15 amino acids. Germline V gives CDR1 MNHEY, CDR2 SMNVEV (reference sequence). V was pared by 7 bases and J by 6 bases, with 13 bases of the junction left unmatched. The DNA of the CDR3 is TGTGCCAGCACCCTCACAGGGGGAGGAAGGGATGGCTACACCTTC. Protein product: CASTLTGGGRDGYTF.

This clonotype was observed a few times. The rearrangement uses TRBV12-3 or TRBV12-4 and TRBJ2-1; no definite D call. Trimming stripped 10 bases from V and 7 bases from J, with 17 bases between. The CDR3 contains 13 residues. DNA for the CDR3: TGTGCCACTACGCGGCCAACTACAAATGAGCAGTTCTTC. Its translation: CATTRPTTNEQFF.

This clonotype was seen ten or more times. The rearrangement uses TRBV4-1 and TRBJ1-5; D is possibly TRBD1 (5 bases). CDR3 length: 15 residues. V shed 1 base and J shed 7 bases, with 14 bases lying between them. Per germline, CDR1 MGHRA and CDR2 YSYEKL. The CDR3 bases are TGCGCCAGCAGCCAAGGAGGGGTAGGAGGGCAGCCCCAGCATTTT. Residues: CASSQGGVGGQPQHF.

This clonotype was found a few times. The V and J genes are TRBV15 and TRBJ1-2, with 10 positions matching TRBD1. Trimming cost V 0 bases and J 7 bases; bases outside gene matches: 5. CDR3 length equals 15 residues. Per the germline V gene, CDR1 is LNHNV and CDR2 is YYDKDF (reference sequence). The DNA of the CDR3 is TGTGCCACCAGCAGAGAGGGGACAGGGGCCTTTGGCTACACCTTC. This codes for CATSREGTGAFGYTF.